The entry that follows covers one T cell receptor (beta chain) sequence. This specimen comes from a study of blood T cell repertoires in COVID-19. The CDR3 runs to 15 residues. The germline V gene has CDR1 LNHDA and CDR2 SQIVND (reference sequence). Deletions cut 3 bases from V and 2 bases from J, with 10 bases between. Assay: immunoSEQ multiplex PCR; the TCRdb copy retains only in-frame clones and omits some. The sample records about 180,000 clones, approximately 80% being singletons. The TCR was taken from a human donor in a cohort sampled during active COVID-19. The chain carries TRBV19 and TRBJ2-2, with D possibly TRBD1 on 5 matching bases. Sequenced material: peripheral blood. CDR3 DNA sequence: TGTGCCAGTAGTATGGGGCAGGGAAACACCGGGGAGCTGTTTTTT. Residues: CASSMGQGNTGELFF.